The 17 T cell receptor beta chains given below trace back to one sample, sequenced in a study of blood T cell repertoires in COVID-19. The assay was immunoSEQ multiplex PCR, and TCRdb's table has in-frame clones only and misses some. This table holds roughly 81,000 clones, more than 70% found once. The sequenced material came from peripheral blood. The receptors derive from a man older than 75 with active or convalescent COVID-19.

The V call is TRBV7-2, the J call TRBJ2-1; TRBD2 matches at 11 bases. This CDR3 has 20 amino acids. CDR1 and CDR2 (germline): SGHTA, FQGNSA. Trimming cost V 0 bases and J 6 bases; bases outside gene matches: 16. The CDR3 sequence: CASSLALALAGEGGGNEQFF. CDR3 bases: TGTGCCAGCAGCTTAGCGTTGGCACTAGCGGGAGAAGGAGGTGGCAATGAGCAGTTCTTC.

The chain combines TRBV9 with TRBJ2-7, with a weak D call TRBD2 (7 bases). The CDR3 covers 15 residues. Germline values: CDR1 SGDLS, CDR2 YYNGEE. V lost 0 bases and J 6 bases, leaving 16 bases between the germline ends. The CDR3 sequence: CASSVGGGAPSEQYF. The CDR3 DNA reads TGTGCCAGCAGCGTAGGTGGGGGGGCTCCTTCCGAGCAGTACTTC. The full variable domain, completed using reference TRBV9 and TRBJ2-7, is DSGVTQTPKHLITATGQRVTLRCSPRSGDLSVYWYQQSLDQGLQFLIQYYNGEERAKGNILERFSAQQFPDLHSELNLSSLELGDSALYFCASSVGGGAPSEQYFGPGTRLTVT.

This clone was detected only once. The V call is TRBV3-1 (or the pseudogene TRBV3-2), the J call TRBJ2-5; D gene ambiguous. The CDR3 totals 14 residues. The V gene lost 0 bases and the J gene lost 4 bases, with 9 bases spanning the gap. From germline, CDR1 is LGHDT and CDR2 YNNKEL (reference sequence). The CDR3 nucleotides are TGTGCCAGCAGCCAAGATCTTAGAGGAGAGACCCAGTACTTC. It yields the protein CASSQDLRGETQYF.

The chain is built from TRBV5-6 and TRBJ1-2; no firm D call. Germline V gene lookup returns CDR1 SGHDT and CDR2 YYEEEE. The CDR3 sequence is 14 residues long. V was cut by 6 bases and J by 2 bases, with 14 bases left in between. DNA for the CDR3: TGTGCCAGCACCGCGGGCGGTAGGAACTATGGCTACACCTTC. It translates to CASTAGGRNYGYTF.

The chain couples TRBV28 to TRBJ1-1; the D gene is possibly TRBD1 (5 bases). The CDR3 has 18 amino acids. Germline values: CDR1 MDHEN, CDR2 SYDVKM. The V end lost 1 base, the J end lost 5 bases, and 23 bases lay between the germline ends. CDR3 DNA sequence: TGTGCCAGCAGTTTATCCCGGCTAGTAGCGGGGGTTGCAACTGAAGCTTTCTTT. Translating it yields CASSLSRLVAGVATEAFF.

The chain combines TRBV10-3 with TRBJ1-2; 12 bases agree with TRBD1. CDR1 and CDR2 (germline): ENHRY, SYGVKD. This CDR3 comprises 18 residues. V was pared by 2 bases and J by 4 bases, with 11 bases of the junction left unmatched. As DNA, the CDR3 is TGTGCCATCAGTGAGCCTCCGGGACAGGGGGCATATAGCTATGGCTACACCTTC. It translates to CAISEPPGQGAYSYGYTF.

The J gene is TRBJ1-5, the V gene TRBV6-1; D is possibly TRBD1 (5 bases). The V gene lost 3 bases and the J gene lost 7 bases, with 10 bases spanning the gap. The length of the CDR3 is 13 residues. CDR1 and CDR2 from the germline V gene are MNHNS and SASEGT. This CDR3 reads CASSEGWGQPQHF. The CDR3 bases are TGTGCCAGCAGTGAGGGATGGGGCCAGCCCCAGCATTTT.

The chain recombines TRBV5-4 with TRBJ1-2, with D perhaps matching TRBD1 (5 bases). The CDR3 contains 15 residues. Germline lookup yields CDR1 SGHNT and CDR2 YYREEE (reference sequence). V lost 4 bases and J lost 2, with 15 bases in between. CDR3 sequence: CASSKPGMGNYGYTF. The DNA of the CDR3 is TGTGCCAGCAGCAAACCAGGGATGGGCAACTATGGCTACACCTTC.

The chain carries TRBV28 and TRBJ2-3, with TRBD2 as a possible D gene (7 bases). This CDR3 contains 15 residues. CDR1 is MDHEN, CDR2 SYDVKM, per germline. V was cut by 2 bases and J by 8 bases, with 17 bases left in between. CDR3 region: CASSLGGASWGTQYF. The CDR3 DNA reads TGTGCCAGCAGTTTAGGGGGGGCCAGCTGGGGTACGCAGTATTTT.

V is TRBV7-2 and J is TRBJ2-1, with 8 bases matching TRBD2. There are 19 residues in the CDR3. The germline gives CDR1 SGHTA, CDR2 FQGNSA. Unmatched junction bases numbered 14, after V lost 0 bases and J lost 4 bases. CDR3 coding DNA: TGTGCCAGCAGCTTAGCGCTGTGGCTAGCGGGCGCCACATACAATGAGCAGTTCTTC. Translation: CASSLALWLAGATYNEQFF.

V usage is TRBV29-1 and J usage is TRBJ1-4; 7 nucleotides align to TRBD1. J was trimmed by 3 bases and V by 5 bases; bases with no gene match: 3. The CDR3 extends over 13 amino acids. CDR1 SQVTM and CDR2 ANQGSEA come from the germline V gene. The CDR3 loop is CSVSQGSNEKLFF. CDR3 DNA: TGCAGCGTTTCACAGGGGTCTAATGAAAAACTGTTTTTT.

The chain is built from TRBV9 and TRBJ2-5; unclear D gene. This CDR3 region has 14 residues. Germline CDR1 and CDR2: SGDLS and YYNGEE. V was shortened by 2 bases and J by 5 bases, with 13 bases between the two germline ends. In nucleotides, the CDR3 is TGTGCCAGCAGCGTTGACTCGGTCGGGGAGACCCAGTACTTC. It encodes CASSVDSVGETQYF.

The chain combines TRBV15 with TRBJ1-3; D is possibly TRBD1 (6 bases). Trimming cost V 8 bases and J 4 bases, with 12 bases left between them. Germline V gene sequence: CDR1 LNHNV, CDR2 YYDKDF (reference sequence). The CDR3 runs 13 residues. The CDR3 sequence: CATQRDRGNTIYF. The CDR3 bases are TGTGCCACCCAAAGAGACAGGGGAAACACCATATATTTT.

This sequence joins TRBV19 and TRBJ2-7; 7 positions agree with TRBD1. The length of the CDR3 is 15 residues. Trimming at V came to 3 bases and at J to 6 bases, leaving 11 bases not matched to a gene. CDR1 and CDR2 from the germline V gene are LNHDA and SQIVND (reference sequence). The CDR3 spells CASSIALDRTFEQYF. Here the CDR3 DNA reads TGTGCCAGTAGTATCGCTCTGGACAGGACGTTCGAGCAGTACTTC.

This chain joins TRBV10-1 and TRBJ1-3; D ambiguous. Trimming left V 3 bases short and J 0 bases short, with 9 bases between. The CDR3 has 15 residues. CDR1 is WNHNN, CDR2 SYGVQD, per germline (reference sequence). The CDR3, as DNA: TGCGCCAGCAGTGAAGGAGGGAGCTCTGGAAACACCATATATTTT. Residues: CASSEGGSSGNTIYF.

This chain uses TRBV2 with TRBJ2-1; 11 positions match TRBD1. The CDR3 is 14 residues long. Trimming removed 6 bases from V and 5 bases from J; junction bases left unmatched: 3. Germline CDR1 SNHLY, CDR2 FYNNEI. The CDR3 region is CASRGDRGDNEQFF. The CDR3 region has the DNA TGTGCCAGCAGGGGGGACAGGGGGGACAATGAGCAGTTCTTC.

The chain links TRBV5-1 to TRBJ1-2; TRBD1 matches at 9 bases. Germline assignment: CDR1 SGHRS and CDR2 YFSETQ. V lost 4 bases and J lost 6; bases outside the gene matches: 10. CDR3 size: 15 residues. CDR3 region: CASSARDRDRHGYTF. For the CDR3, the DNA is TGCGCCAGCAGCGCCCGGGACAGGGATCGTCATGGCTACACCTTC.